This TCR beta chain was identified in a study of blood T cell repertoires in COVID-19 (dated by TCRdb to about 2020). In the study overall: Samples from collaborators originated in the United States, Italy and Spain and spanned both the acute and convalescent phases of COVID-19. The dataset comprised deeply sampled blood TCRbeta repertoires from subjects exposed to, actively infected with, or recovered from COVID-19. The samples were drawn from two sources: the first 160 participants of the ongoing ImmuneRACE study, and fewer than 1,500 subjects contributed by 6 global collaborators. Where HLA class I and class II types were available, the types were taken from metadata supplied by the sample provider, not from assay-based typing. A freely available public database, intended as a resource for researchers studying the immune response to SARS-CoV-2, is where the repertoires were released. The material from the prospective study consisted of cDNA or gDNA derived from T cells, B-cell-depleted T cells, or PBMCs. Nearly every sample came with metadata listing a de-identified subject ID, COVID-19 status, age in years and sex.

The immunoSEQ Assay, a bias-controlled multiplex PCR, was used to amplify TCRbeta CDR3 regions from genomic DNA. As for how the authors treated the data: Nucleated cell counts per sample were estimated from amplification of reference gene primers within the assay. Sequence reads were collapsed and filtered to measure the absolute abundance of every unique TCRbeta CDR3 rearrangement. For each sample, productive Simpson clonality was calculated as the square root of Simpson's diversity index over productive rearrangements. TCRdb mirrors the immuneACCESS table, restricted to in-frame sequences. Some clones are absent from its copies; in checked studies, under half trace to an unresolved V gene, and the reason for the others is unknown. That table is the source of V, J and clone size, and D and trimming were worked out from the DNA. In all, the sample holds 500,000 to 600,000 clones, and 85% to 90% of those were seen once. The ten largest clones add up to roughly 8.3% of the sample.

In the germline V gene, CDR1 corresponds to MDHEN and CDR2 to SYDVKM. The CDR3 contains 15 residues, cysteine and phenylalanine counted. The entry retains the CDR3 DNA only, 45 bases that are in frame from base 1. V is cut back by 4 bases and J by 4 bases, with 7 bases in the junction unmatched. One collaborating source in Seattle enrolled patients during active infection and followed them longitudinally through the course of disease. The collaborating institutions used their own protocols to collect whole blood in K2EDTA tubes. For TCRbeta analysis, collaborators shipped samples as frozen whole blood, isolated PBMCs, or DNA extracted from either of those sample types. In its sample, this clone was seen once. It has no known antigen specificity. The record has no base qualities; no much larger clone is one base away. Broad study findings and their caveats: How much clinical and demographic metadata was included differed by source and by participant, and the metadata was provided uncurated.

Sequenced material: peripheral blood. The rearrangement combines TRBV28 with TRBJ2-5; 9 bases in between match TRBD2. The receptor's source is a woman between 50 and 59 years old with COVID-19, enrolled during active disease. The CDR3 protein: CASSSEAGGRETQYF. The DNA sequence is given as TGTGCCAGCAGTTCCGAAGCGGGGGGACGAGAGACCCAGTACTTC.